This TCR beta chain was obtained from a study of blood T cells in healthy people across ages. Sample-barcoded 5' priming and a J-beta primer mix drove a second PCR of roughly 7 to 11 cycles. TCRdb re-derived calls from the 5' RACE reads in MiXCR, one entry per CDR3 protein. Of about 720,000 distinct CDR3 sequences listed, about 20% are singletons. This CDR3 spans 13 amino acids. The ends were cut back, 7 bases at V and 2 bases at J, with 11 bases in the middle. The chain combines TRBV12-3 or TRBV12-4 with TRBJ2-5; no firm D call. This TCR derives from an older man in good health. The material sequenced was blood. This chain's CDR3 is CASTSLRQETQYF. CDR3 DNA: TGTGCCAGCACCTCCCTAAGGCAAGAGACCCAGTACTTC.